This T cell receptor (beta chain) was identified in a study of blood T cell repertoires in COVID-19. Study context: COVID-19 samples from acute and convalescent phases originated in the United States, Italy and Spain.

Original processing methods: Counts of nucleated cells, estimated from reference gene primer amplification, were obtained. Libraries were prepared by immunoSEQ multiplex PCR; TCRdb keeps only in-frame clonotypes and omits some of them. D and trimming come from the DNA, and the V and J calls and clone size come from that table. The top ten hold around 14% of the sample, which has 60,000 to 75,000 clones, about nine tenths seen once. Trimming took 3 bases from V and 11 from J, leaving 10 bases between them. The length of the CDR3 is 11 residues. The TCR sequence derives from a woman aged 55-70 years with acute or convalescent COVID-19. Sequenced material: peripheral blood. V usage is TRBV12-3 or TRBV12-4 and J usage is TRBJ1-1; D unresolved. The CDR3 region has the DNA TGTGCCAGCAGTTTTCGCTCGGAGGCTTTCTTT. It is translated as CASSFRSEAFF.